Sample share makes the clone carrying this T cell receptor (beta chain) medium-sized. Its antigen is unidentified. Molecular-barcoded quantitative 5'-RACE produced these TCR beta libraries. One entry per CDR3 protein, called by TCRdb with MiXCR from the 5' RACE reads. The sample consists of about 33,000 distinct CDR3 sequences, about an eighth of them appearing once. The sample belongs to a study of CD8 T cells in ankylosing spondylitis. Study findings and constraints: A TCR beta motif of eight highly homologous variants appeared characteristic of ankylosing spondylitis blood. The disease-linked clones had a CD8+ phenotype and low blood frequencies.

CDR1 ENHRY and CDR2 SYGVKD come from the germline V gene. This CDR3 spans 14 amino acids. Trimming left V 0 bases short and J 2 bases short, with 7 bases between. The sequence was collected from a male donor with ankylosing spondylitis. The chain combines TRBV10-3 with TRBJ1-1; D call uncertain. Sequencing used synovial fluid, either unsorted or a sorted T cell fraction (not recorded which). The CDR3 spells CAISESTTNTEAFF. CDR3 nucleotide sequence: TGTGCCATCAGTGAGTCGACGACCAACACTGAAGCTTTCTTT.